These 12 T cell receptor beta chains came from one sample sequenced in a study of blood T cell repertoires in COVID-19. Sequenced by immunoSEQ multiplex PCR; TCRdb stores in-frame clones only, minus some. The sample yields over 70,000 clones, approximately 77% seen once. Source material: peripheral blood. All receptors derive from an elderly woman with acute or convalescent COVID-19.

V is TRBV24-1 and J is TRBJ1-5, with TRBD1 matching 7 bases. This CDR3 has 15 amino acids. Trimming cost V 9 bases and J 4 bases; bases outside gene matches: 11. Looked up from germline, CDR1 is KGHDR and CDR2 is SFDVKD. The CDR3 nucleotides are TGTGCCACCCGGGCAGGGGGTGCGAAAAATCAGCCCCAGCATTTT. This codes for CATRAGGAKNQPQHF.

The chain recombines TRBV6-2 or TRBV6-3 with TRBJ2-7, with D possibly TRBD1 on 5 matching bases. The CDR3 length is 14 residues. V was clipped by 4 bases and J by 0 bases, with 10 bases between them. CDR1 and CDR2 from the germline V gene are MNHEY and SVGEGT. CDR3 sequence (DNA): TGTGCCAGCAGTTCTCCTGGGGCCTCCTACGAGCAGTACTTC. Its protein is CASSSPGASYEQYF.

Note on this clone: An end of the junction does not agree with germline; a read error may underlie this. This sequence joins TRBV7-7 and TRBJ1-5; D gene uncertain. The CDR3 runs 17 residues. Germline V gene sequence: CDR1 SSHAT, CDR2 FNYEAQ (reference sequence). CDR3 coding DNA: TGTGCTAGCAGCTTAAACAGCCCCTCAGGAGGGAGTCAGCCCCAGCATTTT. Translation: CASSLNSPSGGSQPQHF.

The chain recombines TRBV27 with TRBJ2-3, with D possibly matching TRBD1 (6 bases). Germline V gene sequence: CDR1 MNHEY, CDR2 SMNVEV (reference sequence). This CDR3 spans 15 amino acids. The V gene lost 4 bases and the J gene lost 2 bases, with 13 bases spanning the gap. The chain's CDR3 is CASSSSYRVTDTQYF. The CDR3 coding sequence is TGTGCCAGCAGTTCATCATACAGGGTCACAGATACGCAGTATTTT.

The sample holds one count of this clone. The V call is TRBV6-2 or TRBV6-3, the J call TRBJ1-1; TRBD1 is a possible D gene (5 bases). This CDR3 is built from 14 residues. Germline V CDR1 and CDR2: MNHEY, SVGEGT. Trimming left V 1 base short and J 1 base short, with 7 bases between. The CDR3 loop reads CASSYLGQNTEAFF. In DNA, the CDR3 is TGTGCCAGCAGTTACTTAGGACAGAACACTGAAGCTTTCTTT.

This rearrangement joins TRBV9 to TRBJ2-3; 9 bases map to TRBD1. This CDR3 has 15 residues. Germline loops: CDR1 SGDLS, CDR2 YYNGEE. V dropped 7 bases and J dropped 4; count of bases not matched to a gene: 10. CDR3 amino acids: CASARGQGGSDTQYF. CDR3 coding DNA: TGTGCCAGCGCTCGGGGACAGGGAGGATCAGATACGCAGTATTTT.

This clone turned up a few times. The genes are TRBV29-1 and TRBJ1-3, with 7 bases that match TRBD1. The CDR3 contains 13 residues. The V gene end was trimmed by 7 bases and the J gene end by 3 bases; junction bases not matched to a gene: 6. CDR1 and CDR2 from the germline V gene are SQVTM and ANQGSEA. DNA of the CDR3: TGCAGCGCTAGCCGGGACAGTGGAAACACCATATATTTT. Residues: CSASRDSGNTIYF.

As to this clone: The sample has other DNA sequences that encode this CDR3 too. V is TRBV10-3 and J is TRBJ1-5, with D tentatively TRBD1 (6 bases). CDR3 length: 14 amino acids. Trimming pared 3 bases from V and 5 bases from J, leaving 11 bases between. Germline CDR1 ENHRY, CDR2 SYGVKD. The CDR3 DNA follows: TGTGCCATCAGTGACAGGGGTGGGGATCAGCCCCAGCATTTT. Translating it yields CAISDRGGDQPQHF.

V usage is TRBV28 and J usage is TRBJ1-3, with 7 bases identical to TRBD1. J gave up 1 base and V 1 base, and 4 bases lay outside the gene matches. The CDR3 has 16 amino acids. The germline V gene encodes CDR1 MDHEN and CDR2 SYDVKM. DNA for the CDR3: TGTGCCAGCAGTTTATTAGGGGGCGCGTCTGGAAACACCATATATTTT. Encoded protein: CASSLLGGASGNTIYF.

The chain has TRBV7-2 and TRBJ1-4, with 8 bases aligning to TRBD1. Germline V gene sequence: CDR1 SGHTA, CDR2 FQGNSA. There are 14 residues in the CDR3. With 1 base clipped from V and 6 bases from J, the junction kept 1 base outside the gene matches. In nucleotides, the CDR3 is TGTGCCAGCAGCTTAGACAGGGGGGATGAAAAACTGTTTTTT. This codes for CASSLDRGDEKLFF.

The rearrangement links TRBV7-3 to TRBJ2-1; D gene unclear. Trimming pared 1 base from V and 5 bases from J, leaving 6 bases between. Per the germline V gene, CDR1 is SGHTA and CDR2 is FQGTGA. The CDR3 loop spans 13 amino acids. The CDR3 nucleotides read TGTGCCAGCAGCTTAAATCAGGACAATGAGCAGTTCTTC. Its translation is CASSLNQDNEQFF.

The chain couples TRBV5-1 to TRBJ2-5, with D possibly being TRBD1 (5 bases). The germline CDR1 and CDR2 sequences are SGHRS and YFSETQ. Trimming shortened V by 0 bases and J by 4 bases, and 7 bases separated the two germline ends. This CDR3 has 13 amino acids. DNA for the CDR3: TGCGCCAGCAGCTTGGGCAGGGCAGAGACCCAGTACTTC. Translation: CASSLGRAETQYF.